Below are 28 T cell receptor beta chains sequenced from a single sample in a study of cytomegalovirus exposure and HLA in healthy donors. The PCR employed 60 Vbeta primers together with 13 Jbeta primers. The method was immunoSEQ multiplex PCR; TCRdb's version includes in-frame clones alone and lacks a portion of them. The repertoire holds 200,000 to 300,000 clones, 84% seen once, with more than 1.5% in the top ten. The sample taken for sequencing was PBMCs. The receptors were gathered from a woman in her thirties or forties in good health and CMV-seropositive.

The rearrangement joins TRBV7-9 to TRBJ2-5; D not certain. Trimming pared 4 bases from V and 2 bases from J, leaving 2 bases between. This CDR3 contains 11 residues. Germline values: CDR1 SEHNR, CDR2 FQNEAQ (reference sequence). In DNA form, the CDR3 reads TGTGCCAGCAGCTCGCAAGAGACCCAGTACTTC. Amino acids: CASSSQETQYF.

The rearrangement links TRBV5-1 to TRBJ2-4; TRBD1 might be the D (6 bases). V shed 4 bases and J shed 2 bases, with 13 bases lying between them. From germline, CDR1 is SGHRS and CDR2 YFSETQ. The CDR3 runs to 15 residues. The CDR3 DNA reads TGCGCCAGCAGCCTTCTGGGGGCTACCAAAAACATTCAGTACTTC. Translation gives CASSLLGATKNIQYF.

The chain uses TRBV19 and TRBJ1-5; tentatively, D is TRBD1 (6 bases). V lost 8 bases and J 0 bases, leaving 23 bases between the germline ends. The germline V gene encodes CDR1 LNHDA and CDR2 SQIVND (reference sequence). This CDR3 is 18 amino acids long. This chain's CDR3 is CASSDQGNPLYSNQPQHF. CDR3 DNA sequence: TGTGCCAGTTCAGATCAGGGGAATCCTCTTTATAGCAATCAGCCCCAGCATTTT.

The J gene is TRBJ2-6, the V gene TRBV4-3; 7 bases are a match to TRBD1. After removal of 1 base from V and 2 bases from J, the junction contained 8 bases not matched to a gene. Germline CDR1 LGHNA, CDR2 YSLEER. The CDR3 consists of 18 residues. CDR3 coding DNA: TGCGCCAGCAGCCAAGGGACAGGAGTATTCCCTGGGGCCAACGTCCTGACTTTC. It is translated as CASSQGTGVFPGANVLTF.

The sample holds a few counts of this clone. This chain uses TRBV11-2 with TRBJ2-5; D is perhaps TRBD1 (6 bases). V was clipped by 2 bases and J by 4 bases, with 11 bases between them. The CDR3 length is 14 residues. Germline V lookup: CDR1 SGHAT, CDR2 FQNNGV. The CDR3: CASSLYQGGETQYF. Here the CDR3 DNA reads TGTGCCAGCAGCTTATACCAAGGGGGAGAGACCCAGTACTTC.

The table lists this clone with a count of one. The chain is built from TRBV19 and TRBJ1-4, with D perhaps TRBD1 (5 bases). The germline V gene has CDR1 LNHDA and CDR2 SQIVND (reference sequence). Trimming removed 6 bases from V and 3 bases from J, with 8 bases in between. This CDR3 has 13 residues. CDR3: CASSDRPNEKLFF. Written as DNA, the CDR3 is TGTGCCAGTAGCGACAGACCTAATGAAAAACTGTTTTTT.

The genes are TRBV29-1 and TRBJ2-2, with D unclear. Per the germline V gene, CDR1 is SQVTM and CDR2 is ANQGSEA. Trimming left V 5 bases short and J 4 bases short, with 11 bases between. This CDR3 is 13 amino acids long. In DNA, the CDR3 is TGCAGCGTTAGTACCGACTTCACCGGGGAGCTGTTTTTT. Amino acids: CSVSTDFTGELFF.

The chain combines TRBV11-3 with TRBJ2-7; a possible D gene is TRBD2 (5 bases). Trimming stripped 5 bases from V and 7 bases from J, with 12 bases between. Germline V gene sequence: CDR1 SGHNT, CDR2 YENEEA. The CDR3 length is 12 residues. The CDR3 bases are TGTGCCAGCAGCACAATAGCGAGGGAGCAGTACTTC. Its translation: CASSTIAREQYF.

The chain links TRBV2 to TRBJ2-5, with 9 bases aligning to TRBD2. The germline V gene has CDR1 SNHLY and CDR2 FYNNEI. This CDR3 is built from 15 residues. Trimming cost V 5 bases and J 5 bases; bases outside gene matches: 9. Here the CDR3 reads CASSNLAGVGETQYF. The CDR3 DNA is TGTGCCAGCAGTAACTTAGCGGGAGTAGGTGAGACCCAGTACTTC.

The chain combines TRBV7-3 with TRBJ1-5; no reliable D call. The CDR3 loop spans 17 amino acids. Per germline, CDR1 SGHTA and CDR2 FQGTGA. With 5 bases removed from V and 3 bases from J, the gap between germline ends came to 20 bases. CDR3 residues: CASSTNRSRFYNQPQHF. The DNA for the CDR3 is TGTGCCAGCAGCACAAACAGATCACGATTTTACAATCAGCCCCAGCATTTT.

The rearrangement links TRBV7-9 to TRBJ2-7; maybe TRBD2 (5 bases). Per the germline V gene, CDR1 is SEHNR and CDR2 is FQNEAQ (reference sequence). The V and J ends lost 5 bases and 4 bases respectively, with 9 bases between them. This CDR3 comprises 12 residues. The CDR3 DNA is TGTGCCAGCAGCCCCCGGGGTTACGAGCAGTACTTC. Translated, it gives CASSPRGYEQYF. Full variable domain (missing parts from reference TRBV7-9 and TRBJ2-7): DTGVSQNPRHKITKRGQNVTFRCDPISEHNRLYWYRQTLGQGPEFLTYFQNEAQLEKSRLLSDRFSAERPKGSFSTLEIQRTEQGDSAMYLCASSPRGYEQYFGPGTRLTVT.

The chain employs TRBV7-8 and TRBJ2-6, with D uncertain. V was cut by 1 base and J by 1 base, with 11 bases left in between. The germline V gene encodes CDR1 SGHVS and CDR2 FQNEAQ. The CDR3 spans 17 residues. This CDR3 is CASSLDPLDSGANVLTF. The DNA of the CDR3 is TGTGCCAGCAGCTTAGACCCTCTAGATTCTGGGGCCAACGTCCTGACTTTC.

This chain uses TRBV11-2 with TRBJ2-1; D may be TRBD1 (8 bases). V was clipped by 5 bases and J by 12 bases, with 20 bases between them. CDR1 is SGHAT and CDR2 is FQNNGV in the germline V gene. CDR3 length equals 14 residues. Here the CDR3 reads CASSPWTGPGGQFF. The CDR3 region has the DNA TGTGCCAGCAGCCCATGGACAGGGCCGGGGGGGCAGTTCTTC.

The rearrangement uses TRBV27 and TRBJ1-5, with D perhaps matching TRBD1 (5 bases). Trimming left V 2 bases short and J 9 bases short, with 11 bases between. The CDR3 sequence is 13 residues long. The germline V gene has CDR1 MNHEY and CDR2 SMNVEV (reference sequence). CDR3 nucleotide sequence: TGTGCCAGCAGTTTAGGAGGGGAGCGGCCCCAGCATTTT. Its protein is CASSLGGERPQHF.

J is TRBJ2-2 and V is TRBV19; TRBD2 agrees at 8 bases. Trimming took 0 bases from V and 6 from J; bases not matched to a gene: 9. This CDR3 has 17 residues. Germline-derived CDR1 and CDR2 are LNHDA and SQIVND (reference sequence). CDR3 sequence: CASSIEGPGLVAGELFF. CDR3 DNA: TGTGCCAGTAGTATAGAGGGTCCGGGACTAGTGGCCGGGGAGCTGTTTTTT.

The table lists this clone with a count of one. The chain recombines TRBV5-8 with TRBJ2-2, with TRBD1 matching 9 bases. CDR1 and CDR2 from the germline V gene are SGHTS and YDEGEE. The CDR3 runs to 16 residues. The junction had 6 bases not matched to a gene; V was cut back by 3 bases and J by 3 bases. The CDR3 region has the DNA TGTGCCAGCAGCTACCGGGACAGGGTGGACACCGGGGAGCTGTTTTTT. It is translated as CASSYRDRVDTGELFF.

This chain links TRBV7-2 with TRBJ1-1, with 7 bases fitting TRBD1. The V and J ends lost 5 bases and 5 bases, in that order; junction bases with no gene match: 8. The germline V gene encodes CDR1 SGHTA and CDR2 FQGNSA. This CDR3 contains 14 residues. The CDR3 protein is CASSPDRIMTEAFF. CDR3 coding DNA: TGTGCCAGCAGCCCGGACAGGATAATGACTGAAGCTTTCTTT.

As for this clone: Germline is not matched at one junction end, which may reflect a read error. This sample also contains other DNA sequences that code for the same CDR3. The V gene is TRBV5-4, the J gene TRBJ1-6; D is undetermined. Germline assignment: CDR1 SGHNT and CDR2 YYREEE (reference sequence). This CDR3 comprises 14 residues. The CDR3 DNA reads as TGTGCCAGCAGCTTGGCGTCCTATAATTCGCCCCTCCACTTT. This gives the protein CASSLASYNSPLHF.

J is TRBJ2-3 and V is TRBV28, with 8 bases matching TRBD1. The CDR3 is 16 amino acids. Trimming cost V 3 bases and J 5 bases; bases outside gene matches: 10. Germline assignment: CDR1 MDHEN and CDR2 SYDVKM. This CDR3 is CASSFSAGGIIDTQYF. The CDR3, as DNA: TGTGCCAGCAGTTTCTCCGCAGGGGGCATCATAGATACGCAGTATTTT.

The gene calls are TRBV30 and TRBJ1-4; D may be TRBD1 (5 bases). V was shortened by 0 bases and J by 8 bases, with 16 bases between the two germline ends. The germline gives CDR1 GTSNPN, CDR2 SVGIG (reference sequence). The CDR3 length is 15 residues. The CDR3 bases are TGTGCCTGGAGTGTACATCGGGGGTTTGGAGAAAAACTGTTTTTT. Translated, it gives CAWSVHRGFGEKLFF. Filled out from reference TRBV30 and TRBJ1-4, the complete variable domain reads SQTIHQWPATLVQPVGSPLSLECTVEGTSNPNLYWYRQAAGRGLQLLFYSVGIGQISSEVPQNLSASRPQDRQFILSSKKLLLSDSGFYLCAWSVHRGFGEKLFFGSGTQLSVL.

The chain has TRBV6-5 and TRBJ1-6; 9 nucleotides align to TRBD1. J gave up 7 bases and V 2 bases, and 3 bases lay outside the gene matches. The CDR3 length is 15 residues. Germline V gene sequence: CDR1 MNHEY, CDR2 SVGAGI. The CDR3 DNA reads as TGTGCCAGCAGTTACGAAGGGACAGGGAATTCACCCCTCCACTTT. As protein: CASSYEGTGNSPLHF.

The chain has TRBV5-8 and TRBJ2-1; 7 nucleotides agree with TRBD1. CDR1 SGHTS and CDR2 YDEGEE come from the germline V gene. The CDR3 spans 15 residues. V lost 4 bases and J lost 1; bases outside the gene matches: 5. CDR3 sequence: CASSRQGSSYNEQFF. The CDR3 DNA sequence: TGTGCCAGCAGCCGACAGGGTTCTTCCTACAATGAGCAGTTCTTC.

The CDR3 is CASSGGQGMYEQYF. Written as DNA, the CDR3 is TGTGCCAGCAGTGGGGGACAGGGGATGTACGAGCAGTACTTC. V is TRBV2 and J is TRBJ2-5, with 10 bases lining up with TRBD1. The J call is uncertain, as TRBJ2-7 better fits the DNA end. Germline CDR1 reads SNHLY; CDR2 reads FYNNEI. This CDR3 spans 14 amino acids.

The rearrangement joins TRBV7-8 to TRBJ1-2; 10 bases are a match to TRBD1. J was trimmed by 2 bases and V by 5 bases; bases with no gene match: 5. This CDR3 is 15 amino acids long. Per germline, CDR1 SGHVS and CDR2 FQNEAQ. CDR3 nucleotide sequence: TGTGCCAGCAGCATCGGACAGGGGGGCAACTATGGCTACACCTTC. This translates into CASSIGQGGNYGYTF.

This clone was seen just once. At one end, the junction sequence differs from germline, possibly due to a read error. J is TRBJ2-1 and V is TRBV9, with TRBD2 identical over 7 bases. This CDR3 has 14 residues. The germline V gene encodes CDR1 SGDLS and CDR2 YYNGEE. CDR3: CASSVAGVANEQFF. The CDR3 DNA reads TGTGCCAGTAGCGTGGCGGGAGTTGCCAATGAGCAGTTCTTC.

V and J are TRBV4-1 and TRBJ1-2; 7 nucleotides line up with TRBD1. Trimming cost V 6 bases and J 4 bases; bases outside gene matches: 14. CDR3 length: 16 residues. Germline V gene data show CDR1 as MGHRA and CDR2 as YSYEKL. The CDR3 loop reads CASRLAPTGSVYGYTF. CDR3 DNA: TGCGCCAGCAGACTTGCTCCGACAGGGTCGGTCTATGGCTACACCTTC.

CDR3 region: CASSSTLYNEQFF. CDR3 bases: TGTGCCAGCAGCTCCACTCTCTACAATGAGCAGTTCTTC. V and J are TRBV5-6 and TRBJ2-1; D gene ambiguous. Trimming took 3 bases from V and 3 from J, leaving 7 bases between them. Germline V gene sequence: CDR1 SGHDT, CDR2 YYEEEE. This CDR3 is built from 13 residues. Variable domain in full (rest from reference TRBV5-6 and TRBJ2-1): DAGVTQSPTHLIKTRGQQVTLRCSPKSGHDTVSWYQQALGQGPQFIFQYYEEEERQRGNFPDRFSGHQFPNYSSELNVNALLLGDSALYLCASSSTLYNEQFFGPGTRLTVL.

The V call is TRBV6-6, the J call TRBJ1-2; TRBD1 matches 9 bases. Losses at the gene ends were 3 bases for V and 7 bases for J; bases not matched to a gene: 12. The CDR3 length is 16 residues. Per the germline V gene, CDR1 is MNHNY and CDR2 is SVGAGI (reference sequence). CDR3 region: CASSYLSGTGTSGYTF. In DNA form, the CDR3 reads TGTGCCAGCAGTTATCTGTCGGGGACAGGGACATCTGGCTACACCTTC.